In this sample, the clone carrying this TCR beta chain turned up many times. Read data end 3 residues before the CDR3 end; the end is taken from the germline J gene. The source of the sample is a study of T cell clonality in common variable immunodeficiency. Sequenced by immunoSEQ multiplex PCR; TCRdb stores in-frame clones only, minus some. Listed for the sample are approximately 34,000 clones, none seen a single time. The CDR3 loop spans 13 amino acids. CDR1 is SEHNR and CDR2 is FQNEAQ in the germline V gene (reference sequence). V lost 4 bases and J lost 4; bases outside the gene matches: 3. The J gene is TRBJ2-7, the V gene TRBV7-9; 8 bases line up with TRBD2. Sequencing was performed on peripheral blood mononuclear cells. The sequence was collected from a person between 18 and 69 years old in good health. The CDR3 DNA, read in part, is TGTGCCAGCAGCTCCAGCGGGGGATACGAG. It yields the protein CASSSSGGYE. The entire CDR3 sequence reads CASSSSGGYEQYF.